The 5 T cell receptor beta chains below were found in one sample sequenced in a study of OX40 agonist ivuxolimab in advanced cancers. TCRdb keeps only in-frame clones here, not all; method: immunoSEQ multiplex PCR. Counted here are roughly 15,000 clones, about 88% occurring once; the ten biggest clones make up roughly 70%. Sequenced here: CD4+ or CD8+ T cells sorted from blood, sampled in a trial of the OX40 agonist ivuxolimab. These receptors originate from an adult with an advanced solid tumor such as melanoma, head and neck, liver or kidney cancer.

The chain combines TRBV15 with TRBJ2-3; no clear D gene. The CDR3 loop spans 15 amino acids. V was shortened by 0 bases and J by 0 bases, with 7 bases between the two germline ends. Germline V gene data show CDR1 as LNHNV and CDR2 as YYDKDF (reference sequence). CDR3 sequence: CATSRERGSTDTQYF. The CDR3 DNA follows: TGTGCCACCAGCAGAGAAAGAGGTAGCACAGATACGCAGTATTTT.

V and J are TRBV7-9 and TRBJ1-2; TRBD1 might be the D (5 bases). CDR1 and CDR2 (germline): SEHNR, FQNEAQ (reference sequence). V gave up 5 bases and J gave up 3 bases, with 13 bases separating them. CDR3 length equals 14 residues. CDR3 nucleotides: TGTGCCAGCAGCCCGGGGCCGGGGCACTATGGCTACACCTTC. Its protein is CASSPGPGHYGYTF.

V usage is TRBV6-5 and J usage is TRBJ1-1; D gene unclear. Trimming shortened V by 0 bases and J by 7 bases, and 6 bases separated the two germline ends. There are 12 residues in the CDR3. The V gene's germline CDR1 is MNHEY and CDR2 SVGAGI. The CDR3 sequence is CASSYSGLEAFF. The CDR3 DNA is TGTGCCAGCAGTTACTCAGGTCTTGAAGCTTTCTTT.

This rearrangement joins TRBV9 to TRBJ1-1; 10 bases are shared with TRBD1. J gave up 0 bases and V 0 bases, and 8 bases lay outside the gene matches. CDR3 length: 18 amino acids. CDR1 is SGDLS and CDR2 is YYNGEE in the germline V gene. The CDR3 region is CASSVGGQGEFMNTEAFF. The CDR3 DNA sequence: TGTGCCAGCAGCGTAGGAGGACAGGGGGAATTCATGAACACTGAAGCTTTCTTT.

The chain links TRBV7-6 to TRBJ2-5; D unclear. This CDR3 spans 15 amino acids. Germline V CDR1 and CDR2: SGHVS, FNYEAQ. The V and J ends lost 2 bases and 2 bases respectively, with 12 bases between them. The CDR3 region is CASSLISTRQETQYF. The DNA of the CDR3 is TGTGCCAGCAGCTTAATCTCCACGAGGCAAGAGACCCAGTACTTC.